This T cell receptor beta chain was observed in a study of blood T cell repertoires in COVID-19. Assay used: immunoSEQ multiplex PCR; TCRdb lists only in-frame clones, some missing. The table lists some 150,000 clones, roughly 82% of them singletons. V shed 10 bases and J shed 8 bases, with 17 bases lying between them. CDR1 is MNHEY, CDR2 SVGAGI, per germline. There are 12 residues in the CDR3. Grouping used clinical history reported by participants in a survey and questionnaire. The material sequenced was PBMCs or T cells enriched from blood (not recorded which). The sequence was collected from a man aged 50-60 years who had recovered from COVID-19. The chain combines TRBV6-5 with TRBJ1-2; possible D gene TRBD1, 5 bases. The CDR3 is CATKTSGPGYTF. The DNA for the CDR3 is TGTGCCACCAAAACTTCAGGGCCCGGCTACACCTTC.